This T cell receptor beta chain was captured in a study of CD8+ T cells in alopecia areata. Study in general: For treated patients, severity scores reflected the percentage of scalp area affected.

This sample's treatment: oral pan-JAK inhibitor, 5-10 mg twice daily. Alopecia areata patients gave lesional scalp punch biopsies and peripheral blood samples. V gave up 3 bases and J gave up 9 bases, with 17 bases separating them. The CDR3 is 14 residues long. Germline lookup yields CDR1 ENHRY and CDR2 SYGVKD. This clone was found once. Isolated RNA was reverse transcribed into cDNA used as the sequencing template. Measured with immunoSEQ multiplex PCR; TCRdb has only the in-frame clones, and not every one. Here the sample spans fewer than 250,000 clones, over 60% being singletons. The V call is TRBV10-3, the J call TRBJ1-1, with D unclear. Here the sequenced sample was CD4+ T cells sorted from blood, taken at week 4, from a patient treated with tofacitinib. The receptor's source is a human donor with alopecia areata. CDR3 nucleotides: TGTGCCATCAGTGACGGCCTCCCAATAACCAAAGCTTTCTTT. Translation: CAISDGLPITKAFF.